This TCR beta chain is from a study of T cell responses to AZD1222 COVID-19 vaccine. The CDR3 is made up of 16 amino acids. CDR1 and CDR2 from the germline V gene are SEHNR and FQNEAQ (reference sequence). V was clipped by 0 bases and J by 4 bases; unmatched bases: 4. This table comes from immunoSEQ multiplex PCR, and its TCRdb copy is limited to in-frame clones, with some not included. Among over 150,000 clones listed, more than 75% were seen once. Overall study findings and caveats: The study found Spike-specific TCR breadth and depth rose after two AZD1222 doses. Variant regions that are unmutated are reportedly the target of nearly half of spike-specific TCRs. Across spike, vaccine-associated CD4 TCRs were found, dominant at 160-218 and 743-854.

With regard to this clone: As yet, its antigen is unknown.

This clonotype was obtained from an adult in good health. Sequencing was performed on peripheral blood, taken on day 0 of AZD1222 vaccination. V and J are TRBV7-9 and TRBJ1-5, with 9 bases matching TRBD1. The chain's CDR3 is CASSLASTGGNQPQHF. In DNA form, the CDR3 reads TGTGCCAGCAGCTTAGCTTCGACAGGGGGGAATCAGCCCCAGCATTTT.